This TCR beta chain was sequenced in a study of Graves' ophthalmopathy and Graves' hyperthyroidism. Broader study findings: Researchers report that a 13-signature model separated ophthalmopathy from stable hyperthyroidism, posting about 90% sensitivity and 81.08% specificity.

Germline loops: CDR1 DFQATT, CDR2 SNEGSKA (reference sequence). The trim removed 0 bases at V and 1 base at J, leaving 7 bases unmatched. The CDR3 consists of 16 residues. This clonotype turned up a few times. Its antigen is not known. The TCR beta CDR3 regions underwent amplification from RNA transcripts. Scientists carried out first-round RT-PCR using HTBI primers and then a second-round multiplex PCR. TCRdb re-derived calls from the multiplex PCR reads in MiXCR, one entry per CDR3 protein. The table lists some 250,000 distinct CDR3 sequences, 45% of them singletons. The clonotype was recovered from an adult man with Graves' ophthalmopathy. The V gene is TRBV20-1, the J gene TRBJ2-7, with 9 bases matching TRBD1. The sample comprised peripheral blood. The CDR3 DNA reads TGCAGTGCTAGAGAGTGGGCGGGGACAGGGTCCTACGAGCAGTACTTC. Translation gives CSAREWAGTGSYEQYF.